The 2 T cell receptor beta chains below all came from one sample that was sequenced in a study of tumor and adjacent non-tumor tissue in lung cancer. A modified ARM-PCR protocol with three rounds of nested PCR amplified TCRbeta. TCRdb re-called the multiplex PCR reads through MiXCR, storing one row per CDR3 protein. The sample shows tens of thousands of distinct CDR3 sequences, around two thirds of them seen only once. No cell sorting was done before RNA was extracted from the tissue. More than 3 cm separated this lung sample from the edge of the tumor. Sequencing used distant non-tumor lung tissue. These receptors were obtained from a woman between 55 and 75 years old with non-small cell lung cancer.

This rearrangement joins TRBV20-1 to TRBJ2-2; D not resolved. The CDR3 is made up of 12 amino acids. In germline, CDR1 is DFQATT, CDR2 SNEGSKA (reference sequence). Trimming took off 7 bases at V and 0 bases at J, with 6 bases between the two ends. CDR3: CSVGSNTGELFF. The DNA of the CDR3 is TGCAGTGTTGGATCGAACACCGGGGAGCTGTTTTTT.

Of note for this clonotype: The germline gene is not matched at one end of the junction; a read error may be the cause. The chain recombines TRBV28 with TRBJ2-7; D perhaps matches TRBD2 (5 bases). The CDR3 loop spans 12 amino acids. CDR1 MDHEN and CDR2 SYDVKM come from the germline V gene. CDR3 sequence reads: CTSGRSGIEQYF. In DNA form, the CDR3 reads TGTACCAGCGGAAGGTCGGGGATCGAGCAGTACTTC.